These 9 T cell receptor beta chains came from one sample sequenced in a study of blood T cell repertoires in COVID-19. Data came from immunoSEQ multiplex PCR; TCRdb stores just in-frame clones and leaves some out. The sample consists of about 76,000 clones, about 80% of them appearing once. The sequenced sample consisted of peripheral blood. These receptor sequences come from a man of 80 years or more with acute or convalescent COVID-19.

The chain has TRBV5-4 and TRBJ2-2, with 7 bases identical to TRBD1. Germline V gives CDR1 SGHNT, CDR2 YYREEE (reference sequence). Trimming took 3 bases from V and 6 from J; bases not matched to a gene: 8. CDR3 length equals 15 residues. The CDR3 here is CASSSHRGSSGELFF. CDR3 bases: TGTGCCAGCAGCTCTCACAGGGGTAGTTCCGGGGAGCTGTTTTTT.

The CDR3 nucleotides read TGTGCCAGCTCATCGGACAGGGCGGATGGCTACACCTTC. Amino acid sequence: CASSSDRADGYTF. V is TRBV18 and J is TRBJ1-2; 8 nucleotides agree with TRBD1. Unmatched junction bases numbered 5, after V lost 5 bases and J lost 6 bases. Per germline, CDR1 KGHSH and CDR2 LQKENI. The CDR3 spans 13 residues.

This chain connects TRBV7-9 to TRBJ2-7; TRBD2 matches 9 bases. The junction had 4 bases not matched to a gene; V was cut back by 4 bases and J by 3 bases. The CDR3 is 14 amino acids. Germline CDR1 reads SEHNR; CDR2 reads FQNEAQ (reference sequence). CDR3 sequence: CASSSGLANYEQYF. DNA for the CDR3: TGTGCCAGCAGCTCGGGACTAGCAAACTACGAGCAGTACTTC.

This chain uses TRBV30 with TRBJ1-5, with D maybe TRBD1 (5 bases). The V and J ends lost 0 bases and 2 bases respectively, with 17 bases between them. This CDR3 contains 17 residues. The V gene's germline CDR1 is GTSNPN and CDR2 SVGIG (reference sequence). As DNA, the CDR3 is TGTGCCTGGAGTGTATCCGGATGGCAGGGCGGCAATCAGCCCCAGCATTTT. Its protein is CAWSVSGWQGGNQPQHF. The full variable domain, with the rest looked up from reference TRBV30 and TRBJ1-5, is SQTIHQWPATLVQPVGSPLSLECTVEGTSNPNLYWYRQAAGRGLQLLFYSVGIGQISSEVPQNLSASRPQDRQFILSSKKLLLSDSGFYLCAWSVSGWQGGNQPQHFGDGTRLSIL.

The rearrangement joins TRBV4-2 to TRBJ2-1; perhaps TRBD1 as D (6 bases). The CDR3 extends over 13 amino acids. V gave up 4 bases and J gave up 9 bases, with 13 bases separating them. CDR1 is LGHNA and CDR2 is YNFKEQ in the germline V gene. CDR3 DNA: TGTGCCAGCAGCCCAGAACCCAGGGGTGAGCAGTTCTTC. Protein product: CASSPEPRGEQFF.

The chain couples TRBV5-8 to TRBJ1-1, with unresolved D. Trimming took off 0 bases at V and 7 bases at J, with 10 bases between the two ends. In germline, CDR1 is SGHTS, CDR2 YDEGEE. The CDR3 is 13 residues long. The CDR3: CASSLVNSGEAFF. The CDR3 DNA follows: TGTGCCAGCAGCTTGGTGAACAGCGGTGAAGCTTTCTTT.

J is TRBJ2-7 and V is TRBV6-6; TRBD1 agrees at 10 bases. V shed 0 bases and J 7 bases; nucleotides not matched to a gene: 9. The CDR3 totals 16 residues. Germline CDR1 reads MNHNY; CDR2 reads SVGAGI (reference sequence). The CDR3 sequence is CASSYSTGTGVGEQYF. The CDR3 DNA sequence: TGTGCCAGCAGTTACTCGACCGGGACAGGGGTGGGGGAGCAGTACTTC.

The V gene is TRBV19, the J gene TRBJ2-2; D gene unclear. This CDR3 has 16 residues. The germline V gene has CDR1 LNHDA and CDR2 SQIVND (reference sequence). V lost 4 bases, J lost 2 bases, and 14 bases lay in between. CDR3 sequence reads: CASSKWATPNTGELFF. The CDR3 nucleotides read TGTGCCAGTAGTAAGTGGGCTACGCCCAACACCGGGGAGCTGTTTTTT.

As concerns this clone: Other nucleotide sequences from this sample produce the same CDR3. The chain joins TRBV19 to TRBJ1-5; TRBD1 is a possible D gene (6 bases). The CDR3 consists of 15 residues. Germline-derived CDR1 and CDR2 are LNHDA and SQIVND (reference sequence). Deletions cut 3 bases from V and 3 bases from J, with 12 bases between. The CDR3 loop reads CASSIGGGSNQPQHF. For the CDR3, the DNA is TGTGCCAGTAGTATCGGCGGGGGCTCCAATCAGCCCCAGCATTTT. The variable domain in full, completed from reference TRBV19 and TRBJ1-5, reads DGGITQSPKYLFRKEGQNVTLSCEQNLNHDAMYWYRQDPGQGLRLIYYSQIVNDFQKGDIAEGYSVSREKKESFPLTVTSAQKNPTAFYLCASSIGGGSNQPQHFGDGTRLSIL.